The 10 T cell receptor beta chains given below trace back to one sample, sequenced in a study of blood T cell repertoires in COVID-19. The method was immunoSEQ multiplex PCR; TCRdb's version includes in-frame clones alone and lacks a portion of them. The sample consists of about 330,000 clones, 80% to 90% of them appearing once. The material sequenced was PBMCs or T cells enriched from blood (not recorded which). These receptor sequences come from a woman aged 30 to 39 who had recovered from COVID-19.

This sequence joins TRBV3-1 (or the pseudogene TRBV3-2) and TRBJ2-7, with 8 positions matching TRBD2. The CDR3 runs to 14 residues. Germline CDR1 is LGHDT and CDR2 is YNNKEL (reference sequence). V dropped 4 bases and J dropped 3; count of bases not matched to a gene: 5. DNA for the CDR3: TGTGCCAGCAGCCTTCGGGGGGGCTTCTACGAGCAGTACTTC. This gives the protein CASSLRGGFYEQYF.

CDR3 loop: CASRSGTGSREKLFF. The DNA for the CDR3 is TGTGCCAGCAGATCCGGGACAGGGAGCCGTGAAAAACTGTTTTTT. The rearrangement uses TRBV7-9 and TRBJ1-4; 9 positions match TRBD1. V shed 6 bases, J shed 7 bases, and the junction held 9 bases outside the gene matches. This CDR3 spans 15 amino acids. The germline V gene encodes CDR1 SEHNR and CDR2 FQNEAQ (reference sequence).

J is TRBJ1-3 and V is TRBV4-2; perhaps TRBD1 as D (6 bases). V was clipped by 6 bases and J by 4 bases, with 19 bases between them. Germline CDR1 is LGHNA and CDR2 is YNFKEQ. The CDR3 has 16 amino acids. DNA for the CDR3: TGTGCCAGCAGGATTGATCTACAGGGCCTAGGAAACACCATATATTTT. As protein: CASRIDLQGLGNTIYF.

The V and J genes are TRBV11-2 and TRBJ2-5; no definite D call. V lost 4 bases, J lost 2 bases, and 14 bases lay in between. Germline V CDR1 and CDR2: SGHAT, FQNNGV. This CDR3 has 15 amino acids. CDR3 sequence reads: CASSSVGGRQETQYF. The CDR3 coding sequence is TGTGCCAGCAGCTCCGTAGGCGGAAGGCAAGAGACCCAGTACTTC.

The chain links TRBV5-8 to TRBJ2-7, with 8 nucleotides matching TRBD2. This CDR3 has 17 amino acids. Germline V gives CDR1 SGHTS, CDR2 YDEGEE. V shed 0 bases, J shed 1 base, and the junction held 9 bases outside the gene matches. The CDR3 nucleotides read TGTGCCAGCAGCTTGGCCCCAGCGGGGGACGTATCCTACGAGCAGTACTTC. Residues: CASSLAPAGDVSYEQYF.

The V call is TRBV29-1, the J call TRBJ2-1; D possibly corresponds to TRBD1 (5 bases). The CDR3 runs to 13 residues. V was cut by 4 bases and J by 5 bases, with 12 bases left in between. Germline CDR1 SQVTM, CDR2 ANQGSEA. CDR3 DNA: TGCAGCGTTGTTCCGGACAAAAACAATGAGCAGTTCTTC. Amino acids: CSVVPDKNNEQFF.

The chain is built from TRBV15 and TRBJ1-5; D not resolved. Germline CDR1 reads LNHNV; CDR2 reads YYDKDF (reference sequence). V shed 8 bases and J shed 3 bases, with 14 bases lying between them. The CDR3 is made up of 14 amino acids. The CDR3 DNA reads TGTGCCACCCACACCGGACTGACCAATCAGCCCCAGCATTTT. Translating it yields CATHTGLTNQPQHF.

The J gene is TRBJ1-2, the V gene TRBV7-9, with D unclear. The germline CDR1 and CDR2 sequences are SEHNR and FQNEAQ (reference sequence). The ends were cut back, 3 bases at V and 3 bases at J, with 5 bases in the middle. The CDR3 contains 12 residues. Here the CDR3 reads CASSLRDYGYTF. DNA of the CDR3: TGTGCCAGCAGCTTGAGGGACTATGGCTACACCTTC. Variable domain in full (rest from reference TRBV7-9 and TRBJ1-2): DTGVSQNPRHKITKRGQNVTFRCDPISEHNRLYWYRQTLGQGPEFLTYFQNEAQLEKSRLLSDRFSAERPKGSFSTLEIQRTEQGDSAMYLCASSLRDYGYTFGSGTRLTVV.

This clone was recorded only once. The rearrangement uses TRBV27 and TRBJ2-2; tentatively, D is TRBD1 (5 bases). This CDR3 spans 17 amino acids. Germline-derived CDR1 and CDR2 are MNHEY and SMNVEV (reference sequence). Trimming removed 3 bases from V and 1 base from J, with 15 bases in between. The CDR3 is CASSLLGALMNTGELFF. CDR3 sequence (DNA): TGTGCCAGCAGTTTGCTAGGGGCCCTGATGAACACCGGGGAGCTGTTTTTT.

The CDR3 loop reads CASSRVSNQPQHF. The CDR3 coding sequence is TGTGCCAGCAGTCGGGTTAGCAATCAGCCCCAGCATTTT. The chain uses TRBV6-5 and TRBJ1-5; D unclear. Per germline, CDR1 MNHEY and CDR2 SVGAGI. V lost 5 bases to trimming and J lost 0 bases, with 5 bases between them. The CDR3 is made up of 13 amino acids.